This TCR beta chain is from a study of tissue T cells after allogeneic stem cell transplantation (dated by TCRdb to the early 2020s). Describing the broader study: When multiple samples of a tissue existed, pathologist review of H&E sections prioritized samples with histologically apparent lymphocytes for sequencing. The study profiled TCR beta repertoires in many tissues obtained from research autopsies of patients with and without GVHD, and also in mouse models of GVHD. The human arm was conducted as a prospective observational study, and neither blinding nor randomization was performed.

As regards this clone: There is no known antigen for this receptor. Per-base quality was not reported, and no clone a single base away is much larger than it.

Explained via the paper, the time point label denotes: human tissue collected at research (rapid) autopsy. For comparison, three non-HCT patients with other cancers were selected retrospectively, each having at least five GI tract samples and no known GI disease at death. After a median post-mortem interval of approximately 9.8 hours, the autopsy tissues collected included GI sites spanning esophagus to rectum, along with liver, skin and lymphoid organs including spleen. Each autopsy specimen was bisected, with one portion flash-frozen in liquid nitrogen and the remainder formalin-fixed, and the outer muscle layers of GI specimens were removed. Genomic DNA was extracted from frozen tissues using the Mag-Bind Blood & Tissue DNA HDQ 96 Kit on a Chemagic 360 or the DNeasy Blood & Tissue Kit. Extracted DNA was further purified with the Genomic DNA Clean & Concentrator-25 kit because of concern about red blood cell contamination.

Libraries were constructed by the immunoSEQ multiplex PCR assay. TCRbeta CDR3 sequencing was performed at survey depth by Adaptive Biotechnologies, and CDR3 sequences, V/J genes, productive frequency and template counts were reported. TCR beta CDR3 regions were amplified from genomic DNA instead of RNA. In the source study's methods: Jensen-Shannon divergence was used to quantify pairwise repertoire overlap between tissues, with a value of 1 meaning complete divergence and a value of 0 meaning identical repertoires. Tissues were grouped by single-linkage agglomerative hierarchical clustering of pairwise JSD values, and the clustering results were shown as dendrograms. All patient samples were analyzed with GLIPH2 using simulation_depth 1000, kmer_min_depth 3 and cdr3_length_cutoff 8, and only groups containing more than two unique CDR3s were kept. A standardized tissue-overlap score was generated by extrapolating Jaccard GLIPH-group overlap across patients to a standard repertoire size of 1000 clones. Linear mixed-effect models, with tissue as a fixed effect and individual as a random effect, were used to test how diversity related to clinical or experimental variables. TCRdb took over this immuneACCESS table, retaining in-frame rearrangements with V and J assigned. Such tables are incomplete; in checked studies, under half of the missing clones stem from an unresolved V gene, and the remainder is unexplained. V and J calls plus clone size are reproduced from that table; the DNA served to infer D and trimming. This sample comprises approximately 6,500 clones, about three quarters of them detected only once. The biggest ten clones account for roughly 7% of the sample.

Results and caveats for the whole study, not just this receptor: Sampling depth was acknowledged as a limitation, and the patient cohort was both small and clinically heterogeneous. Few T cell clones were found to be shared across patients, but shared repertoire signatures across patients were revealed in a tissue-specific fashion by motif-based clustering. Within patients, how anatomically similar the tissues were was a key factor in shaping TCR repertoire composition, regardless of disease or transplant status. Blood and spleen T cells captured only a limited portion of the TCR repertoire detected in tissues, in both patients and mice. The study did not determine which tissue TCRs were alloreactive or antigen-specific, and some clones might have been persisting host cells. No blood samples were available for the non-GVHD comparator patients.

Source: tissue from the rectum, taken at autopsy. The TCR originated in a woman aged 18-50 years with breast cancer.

Read as DNA, the sequence is TGTGCCAGCGGGGGGGGACTAGCGGGCAATGAGCAGTTCTTC. It specifies CASGGGLAGNEQFF. The rearrangement joined TRBV11-2 to TRBJ2-1; the central 12 bases match TRBD2. CDR1 and CDR2 (SGHAT, FQNNGV) derive from the germline V gene. From V the trimming removes 8 bases and from J it removes 6 bases, while the gene matches leave 5 bases of the junction unaccounted for. Including the terminal cysteine and phenylalanine, the CDR3 comprises 14 residues. Only the CDR3 part of the read is kept: 42 bases, read in frame from the first base.